This T cell receptor (beta chain) emerged from a study of CD4 T cells in relation to SARS-CoV-2 and coronaviruses. Clones were sequenced by immunoSEQ multiplex PCR, and TCRdb holds only the in-frame ones, with some missing. The profile shows tens of thousands of clones, roughly 93% of them singletons. Overall study results and limits: Monoreactive clones expanded significantly more to SARS-CoV-2 than crossreactive clones did.

The unexposed donors gave CD4+ T cells in about 2011-2019, prior to COVID-19. Comments on this clone: The antigen is not known.

Germline V gene lookup returns CDR1 MNHEY and CDR2 SVGAGI. The CDR3 is 15 amino acids. Trimming removed 4 bases from V and 6 bases from J, with 18 bases in between. Sequencing was performed on naive CD4+ T cells from PBMCs. Subset defined: naive CD4+ T cells isolated by negative enrichment. This sequence joins TRBV6-5 and TRBJ1-1, with D possibly matching TRBD1 (5 bases). The source of this sequence is a human donor in good health. CDR3 sequence: CASSSPRGRIPEAFF. DNA for the CDR3: TGTGCCAGCAGTTCCCCAAGGGGAAGGATCCCTGAAGCTTTCTTT.